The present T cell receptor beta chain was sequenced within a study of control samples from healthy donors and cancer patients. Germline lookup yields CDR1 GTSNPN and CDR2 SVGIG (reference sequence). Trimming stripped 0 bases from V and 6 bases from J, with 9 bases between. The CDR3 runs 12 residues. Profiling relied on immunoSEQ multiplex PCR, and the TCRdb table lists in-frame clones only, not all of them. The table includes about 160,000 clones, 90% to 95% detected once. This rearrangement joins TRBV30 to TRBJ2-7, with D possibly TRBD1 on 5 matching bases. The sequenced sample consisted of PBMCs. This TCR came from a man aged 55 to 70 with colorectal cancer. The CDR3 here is CAWSVTATEQYF. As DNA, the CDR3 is TGTGCCTGGAGTGTGACAGCTACCGAGCAGTACTTC.